The 19 T cell receptor beta chains given below trace back to one sample, sequenced in a study of shared clonotypes between healthy human individuals. This table comes from immunoSEQ multiplex PCR, and its TCRdb copy is limited to in-frame clones, with some not included. The profile shows under 2,000,000 clones, just under 95% of them singletons. The naive CD8 fraction comprised CD45RO-negative cells positively selected for CCR7 and excluded terminally differentiated effector memory CD45RA+ cells. The sequenced material came from naive CD8+ T cells sorted from blood. These TCRs come from a man younger than 35 in good health.

This clone was found a few times. In DNA, the CDR3 is TGCGCCAGCAGCCAAGATCAGGGGCGGTTCACTGAAGCTTTCTTT. Its protein is CASSQDQGRFTEAFF. V and J are TRBV4-3 and TRBJ1-1; possible D gene TRBD1, 6 bases. Trimming removed 0 bases at V and 4 bases at J, with 12 bases between. Looked up from germline, CDR1 is LGHNA and CDR2 is YSLEER. The CDR3 is made up of 15 amino acids.

This clone was picked up one time. The rearrangement links TRBV5-1 to TRBJ2-1; 9 bases align to TRBD1. CDR3 length: 15 residues. V trimming: 2 bases; J trimming: 6 bases; junction bases outside the gene matches: 6. CDR1 is SGHRS, CDR2 YFSETQ, per germline. As DNA, the CDR3 is TGCGCCAGCAGCTTCGGACAGGGGTTTTTCAATGAGCAGTTCTTC. Amino acids: CASSFGQGFFNEQFF.

This chain links TRBV28 with TRBJ1-4; D possibly corresponds to TRBD1 (6 bases). This CDR3 contains 14 residues. V gave up 5 bases and J gave up 10 bases, with 17 bases separating them. Germline V gene lookup returns CDR1 MDHEN and CDR2 SYDVKM. In DNA form, the CDR3 reads TGTGCCAGCAGTGAAATGTTTTTACAGGGAAAACTGTTTTTT. Residues: CASSEMFLQGKLFF.

The chain links TRBV18 to TRBJ2-2, with a tentative D call TRBD1 (6 bases). V was cut by 3 bases and J by 0 bases, with 8 bases left in between. The CDR3 contains 15 residues. Germline lookup yields CDR1 KGHSH and CDR2 LQKENI. The CDR3, as DNA: TGTGCCAGCTCACCGGACAGCTCGAACACCGGGGAGCTGTTTTTT. This gives the protein CASSPDSSNTGELFF.

The V gene is TRBV5-6, the J gene TRBJ2-3, with 8 bases lining up with TRBD2. V lost 7 bases, J lost 6 bases, and 4 bases stayed unmatched. The CDR3 has 12 amino acids. From germline, CDR1 is SGHDT and CDR2 YYEEEE. The CDR3 loop is CASGSGADTQYF. In DNA form, the CDR3 reads TGTGCCAGCGGTAGCGGGGCGGATACGCAGTATTTT.

This clone appeared a single time. The chain carries TRBV6-1 and TRBJ2-7; tentatively, D is TRBD1 or TRBD2 (6 bases each). Germline V lookup: CDR1 MNHNS, CDR2 SASEGT. The V end was cut by 0 bases, the J end by 2 bases, with 23 bases between. The CDR3 totals 19 residues. CDR3 DNA sequence: TGTGCCAGCAGTGAAGCGCTTCCTTTTATAAGGGGGGCAGCCTACGAGCAGTACTTC. It translates to CASSEALPFIRGAAYEQYF.

The genes are TRBV6-1 and TRBJ2-5; TRBD2 might be the D (6 bases). The CDR3 sequence is 15 residues long. Germline assignment: CDR1 MNHNS and CDR2 SASEGT. The V gene lost 2 bases and the J gene lost 1 base, with 11 bases spanning the gap. CDR3 amino acids: CASSEWEETQETQYF. In DNA, the CDR3 is TGTGCCAGCAGTGAATGGGAGGAAACCCAAGAGACCCAGTACTTC.

V usage is TRBV27 and J usage is TRBJ1-3, with a tentative D call TRBD1 (5 bases). This CDR3 region has 16 residues. The V end lost 5 bases, the J end lost 2 bases, and 16 bases lay between the germline ends. The germline CDR1 and CDR2 sequences are MNHEY and SMNVEV (reference sequence). The DNA for the CDR3 is TGTGCCAGCAGTGCCGTATCAGGGACTACTGGAAACACCATATATTTT. It translates to CASSAVSGTTGNTIYF.

V and J are TRBV4-3 and TRBJ2-3; a weak D match, TRBD2 (6 bases). This CDR3 spans 16 amino acids. With 0 bases removed from V and 4 bases from J, the gap between germline ends came to 14 bases. Germline V gene data show CDR1 as LGHNA and CDR2 as YSLEER. CDR3 coding DNA: TGCGCCAGCAGCCAAGACCCGGCGGGGACCCCAGATACGCAGTATTTT. Translated: CASSQDPAGTPDTQYF.

The rearrangement links TRBV7-9 to TRBJ2-7; 11 nucleotides line up with TRBD2. The CDR3 contains 16 residues. Germline CDR1 reads SEHNR; CDR2 reads FQNEAQ (reference sequence). J gave up 0 bases and V 4 bases, and 5 bases lay outside the gene matches. CDR3 region: CASSSLAGGPSYEQYF. For the CDR3, the DNA is TGTGCCAGCAGCTCTCTAGCGGGAGGCCCCTCCTACGAGCAGTACTTC.

This chain joins TRBV6-5 and TRBJ2-2; D remains ambiguous. Germline V gene data show CDR1 as MNHEY and CDR2 as SVGAGI. The CDR3 length is 12 residues. Trimming left V 10 bases short and J 5 bases short, with 11 bases between. The CDR3 is CATNGGTGELFF. CDR3 sequence (DNA): TGTGCCACCAACGGCGGAACCGGGGAGCTGTTTTTT.

The chain links TRBV28 to TRBJ2-3, with 7 bases lining up with TRBD2. Trimming removed 4 bases from V and 2 bases from J; junction bases left unmatched: 3. The CDR3 has 14 residues. Germline V gene lookup returns CDR1 MDHEN and CDR2 SYDVKM. The chain's CDR3 is CASSWSGDTDTQYF. The CDR3 nucleotides read TGTGCCAGCAGTTGGAGCGGGGACACAGATACGCAGTATTTT.

J is TRBJ2-7 and V is TRBV13; TRBD2 might be the D (5 bases). Germline V gene sequence: CDR1 PRHDT, CDR2 FYEKMQ (reference sequence). The CDR3 extends over 14 amino acids. V lost 5 bases and J lost 2, with 13 bases in between. In DNA form, the CDR3 reads TGTGCCAGCAGCCCAGAGGGCCTCCCCTACGAGCAGTACTTC. Amino acid sequence: CASSPEGLPYEQYF. The whole variable domain, filled in from reference TRBV13 and TRBJ2-7, reads AAGVIQSPRHLIKEKRETATLKCYPIPRHDTVYWYQQGPGQDPQFLISFYEKMQSDKGSIPDRFSAQQFSDYHSELNMSSLELGDSALYFCASSPEGLPYEQYFGPGTRLTVT.

This clone has only one observation. The rearrangement joins TRBV27 to TRBJ2-7; D ambiguous. Germline V gene lookup returns CDR1 MNHEY and CDR2 SMNVEV (reference sequence). The ends were cut back, 1 base at V and 5 bases at J, with 6 bases in the middle. The CDR3 loop spans 12 amino acids. CDR3 loop: CASSLLKDEQYF. The DNA for the CDR3 is TGTGCCAGCAGTTTATTAAAGGACGAGCAGTACTTC.

The chain has TRBV9 and TRBJ2-7, with 10 bases that match TRBD1. This CDR3 comprises 15 residues. After removal of 3 bases from V and 1 base from J, the junction contained 4 bases not matched to a gene. Germline V lookup: CDR1 SGDLS, CDR2 YYNGEE. Here the CDR3 DNA reads TGTGCCAGCAGCGGGGGACAGGGGATATCCTACGAGCAGTACTTC. Translating it yields CASSGGQGISYEQYF.

The chain couples TRBV5-6 to TRBJ1-1, with a possible D match to TRBD1 (5 bases). With 3 bases removed from V and 8 bases from J, the gap between germline ends came to 14 bases. CDR1 and CDR2 (germline): SGHDT, YYEEEE. The CDR3 runs 13 residues. CDR3 nucleotide sequence: TGTGCCAGCAGCTATGACAGCGTAGGAGAAGCTTTCTTT. Its translation is CASSYDSVGEAFF.

The chain recombines TRBV7-6 with TRBJ2-7; possibly TRBD1 for D (5 bases). The CDR3 has 15 amino acids. The V end was cut by 5 bases, the J end by 4 bases, with 18 bases between. CDR1 and CDR2 (germline): SGHVS, FNYEAQ. For the CDR3, the DNA is TGTGCCAGCAGCCCTAGTAGACAGTTCGCTTACGAGCAGTACTTC. It is translated as CASSPSRQFAYEQYF.

V and J are TRBV13 and TRBJ1-2; possibly TRBD1 for D (6 bases). Germline values: CDR1 PRHDT, CDR2 FYEKMQ (reference sequence). Trimming took off 0 bases at V and 4 bases at J, with 9 bases between the two ends. The CDR3 totals 14 residues. As DNA, the CDR3 is TGTGCCAGCAGCTTAGGAAGGGACACCTATGGCTACACCTTC. The encoded protein is CASSLGRDTYGYTF.

V and J are TRBV2 and TRBJ2-1; D remains ambiguous. The V and J ends lost 7 bases and 3 bases respectively, with 4 bases between them. This CDR3 comprises 11 residues. Germline V CDR1 and CDR2: SNHLY, FYNNEI. Here the CDR3 DNA reads TGTGCCAGCACACGCTACAATGAGCAGTTCTTC. Protein product: CASTRYNEQFF.